This T cell receptor beta chain comes out of a study of blood T cell repertoires in COVID-19. Turning to the study itself: The samples span acute and convalescent COVID-19 from the United States, Italy and Spain. The analysed material was cDNA or gDNA that came from T cells, B-cell-depleted T cells, or PBMCs.

Per the authors' pipeline: Quantification of nucleated cells was approximated via reference gene primer amplification. This table comes from immunoSEQ multiplex PCR, and its TCRdb copy is limited to in-frame clones, with some not included. Clone size and V and J calls were adopted from that table, with D and trimming inferred from the DNA. The sample holds some 250,000 clones, around 90% seen once. The source of this sequence is a woman in her 30s with acute or convalescent COVID-19. The source material was peripheral blood.

This CDR3 is CASSYSGRESGELFF. CDR3 DNA sequence: TGTGCCAGCAGTTATTCTGGGCGGGAGTCCGGGGAGCTGTTTTTT. The rearrangement joins TRBV6-9 to TRBJ2-2, with 7 bases lining up with TRBD2. The CDR3 loop spans 15 amino acids. Unmatched junction bases numbered 4, after V lost 0 bases and J lost 6 bases. CDR1 is MNHGY and CDR2 is SVAAGI in the germline V gene.